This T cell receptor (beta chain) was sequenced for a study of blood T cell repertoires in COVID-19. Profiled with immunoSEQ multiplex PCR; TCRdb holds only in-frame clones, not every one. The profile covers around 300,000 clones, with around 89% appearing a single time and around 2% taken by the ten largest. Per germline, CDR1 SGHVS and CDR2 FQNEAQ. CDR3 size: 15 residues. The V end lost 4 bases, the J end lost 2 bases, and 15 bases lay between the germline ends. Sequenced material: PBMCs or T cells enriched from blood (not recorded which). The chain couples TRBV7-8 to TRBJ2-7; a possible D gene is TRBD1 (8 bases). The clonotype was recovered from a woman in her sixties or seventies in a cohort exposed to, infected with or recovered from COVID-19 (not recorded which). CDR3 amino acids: CASSSTGGVPYEQYF. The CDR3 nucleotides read TGTGCCAGCAGCTCAACAGGGGGGGTGCCCTACGAGCAGTACTTC.